The 21 T cell receptor beta chains presented below share a single source sample, sequenced in a study of post-analysis software for immune sequencing data. Incorporated into the TCR beta cDNA libraries were unique molecular identifiers, which served to reduce PCR and sequencing biases. TCRdb reanalysed the PCR reads using MiXCR and keeps one entry per CDR3 protein. Here the sample spans roughly 800,000 distinct CDR3 sequences, 25% to 30% being singletons. Study-wide results and limits: When patients were compared with controls, about 5 TRBV segments were more frequent, TRBV5-6, TRBV5-1 and TRBV20-1 among them.

Their antigen targets remain unknown. Sequenced sample: blood. The receptors here all came from a girl aged 5 to 17 with multiple sclerosis.

The sample holds a few counts of this clonotype. The V and J genes are TRBV5-5 and TRBJ2-3, with D perhaps assigned TRBD1 or TRBD2 (5 bases each). V was trimmed by 2 bases and J by 4 bases, leaving 14 bases between them. CDR1 is SGHKS, CDR2 YYEKEE, per germline (reference sequence). The CDR3 sequence is 15 residues long. The CDR3 bases are TGTGCCAGCAGCTTCCGGGCAGGGACCCCAGATACGCAGTATTTT. Translation: CASSFRAGTPDTQYF. Using reference TRBV5-5 and TRBJ2-3 for the parts outside the CDR3, the full variable domain is DAGVTQSPTHLIKTRGQQVTLRCSPISGHKSVSWYQQVLGQGPQFIFQYYEKEERGRGNFPDRFSARQFPNYSSELNVNALLLGDSALYLCASSFRAGTPDTQYFGPGTRLTVL.

V gene TRBV27 combines with J gene TRBJ2-7, with D perhaps matching TRBD1 (5 bases). Deletions cut 8 bases from V and 6 bases from J, with 11 bases between. Germline CDR1 reads MNHEY; CDR2 reads SMNVEV (reference sequence). This CDR3 is 11 amino acids long. CDR3 in amino acids: CASVKGIEQYF. The DNA for the CDR3 is TGTGCCAGCGTTAAGGGGATCGAGCAGTACTTC.

This clonotype was observed a few times. This chain uses TRBV20-1 with TRBJ2-4; 7 bases match TRBD2. The CDR3 extends over 16 amino acids. Germline assignment: CDR1 DFQATT and CDR2 SNEGSKA (reference sequence). The junction had 10 bases not matched to a gene; V was cut back by 5 bases and J by 0 bases. The CDR3 spells CSADPGLHLAKNIQYF. The CDR3 DNA is TGCAGTGCTGATCCGGGACTACATTTAGCCAAAAACATTCAGTACTTC.

The J gene is TRBJ2-1, the V gene TRBV5-1; a weak D match, TRBD2 (6 bases). The CDR3 covers 13 residues. Germline V lookup: CDR1 SGHRS, CDR2 YFSETQ. The V end was cut by 2 bases, the J end by 10 bases, with 13 bases between. The CDR3 spells CASSLDGGTEQFF. The CDR3 DNA follows: TGCGCCAGCAGCTTAGACGGGGGTACAGAGCAGTTCTTC.

This clonotype was counted only a few times. The rearrangement links TRBV6-5 to TRBJ2-3; D might be TRBD1 or TRBD2, each matching 5 bases. The germline V gene has CDR1 MNHEY and CDR2 SVGAGI. Trimming took 2 bases from V and 5 from J, leaving 14 bases between them. CDR3 length equals 15 residues. This CDR3 reads CASSYAGLRGDTQYF. CDR3 nucleotide sequence: TGTGCCAGCAGTTACGCCGGCCTGAGGGGAGATACGCAGTATTTT.

The chain uses TRBV5-1 and TRBJ2-6, with D unresolved. The CDR3 covers 13 residues. V lost 2 bases to trimming and J lost 4 bases, with 4 bases between them. Germline V gene sequence: CDR1 SGHRS, CDR2 YFSETQ. The CDR3 protein is CASSFGGANVLTF. CDR3 nucleotides: TGCGCCAGCAGCTTCGGCGGGGCCAACGTCCTGACTTTC.

The rearrangement joins TRBV6-5 to TRBJ2-3; TRBD2 matches at 7 bases. The V and J ends lost 6 bases and 1 base, in that order; junction bases with no gene match: 4. The germline gives CDR1 MNHEY, CDR2 SVGAGI. The CDR3 has 14 residues. The CDR3 region has the DNA TGTGCCAGCAGGGGGGGGTTTGGCACAGATACGCAGTATTTT. Translated: CASRGGFGTDTQYF.

The V call is TRBV20-1, the J call TRBJ2-5; a weak D match, TRBD2 (6 bases). Trimming stripped 5 bases from V and 7 bases from J, with 17 bases between. Germline V gene sequence: CDR1 DFQATT, CDR2 SNEGSKA (reference sequence). The CDR3 sequence is 13 residues long. The CDR3 protein is CSASRDSTSTQYF. The CDR3 coding sequence is TGCAGTGCTTCACGGGACTCCACCTCGACCCAGTACTTC.

V is TRBV29-1 and J is TRBJ2-2; possible D gene TRBD2, 6 bases. The CDR3 has 16 residues. Germline CDR1 is SQVTM and CDR2 is ANQGSEA. V was shortened by 4 bases and J by 2 bases, with 17 bases between the two germline ends. CDR3: CSVGRPTGANTGELFF. CDR3 sequence (DNA): TGCAGCGTTGGACGGCCGACGGGAGCCAACACCGGGGAGCTGTTTTTT.

This clonotype was observed many times. The junction differs from germline at one of its ends, possibly a read error. The V and J genes are TRBV5-1 and TRBJ1-1; TRBD1 is a possible D gene (5 bases). The CDR3 is 13 residues long. Germline CDR1 SGHRS, CDR2 YFSETQ. CDR3 in DNA: TGTGCCAGCAGCTTAGGGGTGAACACTGAAGCTTTCTTT. Amino acid sequence: CASSLGVNTEAFF.

This chain links TRBV3-1 with TRBJ1-3; a weak D match, TRBD1 (6 bases). Trimming cost V 2 bases and J 0 bases, with 14 bases left between them. The CDR3 has 17 amino acids. The germline CDR1 and CDR2 sequences are LGHDT and YNNKEL (reference sequence). The CDR3: CASSQPLTGSSGNTIYF. The CDR3 DNA is TGTGCCAGCAGCCAACCCCTGACAGGCAGCTCTGGAAACACCATATATTTT.

The chain recombines TRBV29-1 with TRBJ1-1, with a weak D call TRBD1 (5 bases). Trimming took 6 bases from V and 1 from J, leaving 12 bases between them. This CDR3 spans 13 amino acids. In germline, CDR1 is SQVTM, CDR2 ANQGSEA. CDR3 residues: CSVAPRGNTEAFF. CDR3 nucleotides: TGCAGCGTGGCCCCAAGGGGGAACACTGAAGCTTTCTTT.

V usage is TRBV7-9 and J usage is TRBJ2-1, with 8 nucleotides matching TRBD2. The J segment lost 6 bases and the V segment lost 5 bases, leaving 9 bases of the junction unmatched. Germline CDR1 is SEHNR and CDR2 is FQNEAQ (reference sequence). This CDR3 comprises 15 residues. In nucleotides, the CDR3 is TGTGCCAGCAGCCCCCCGGGGGGGTTCTTCAATGAGCAGTTCTTC. It codes for CASSPPGGFFNEQFF.

The chain employs TRBV20-1 and TRBJ2-4, with 7 bases matching TRBD2. The CDR3 totals 13 residues. With V trimmed by 6 bases and J by 6 bases, 8 bases remained unmatched. Germline CDR1 is DFQATT and CDR2 is SNEGSKA (reference sequence). DNA for the CDR3: TGCAGTGCCGCGGGGGAGTTGGGAAACATTCAGTACTTC. This translates into CSAAGELGNIQYF.

This clonotype showed up many times. This chain uses TRBV28 with TRBJ2-7; the D is unclear. The CDR3 is made up of 13 amino acids. Germline V gene lookup returns CDR1 MDHEN and CDR2 SYDVKM. Trimming pared 2 bases from V and 3 bases from J, leaving 8 bases between. CDR3 nucleotide sequence: TGTGCCAGCAGTTTAGGTTGGGGCTACGAGCAGTACTTC. This translates into CASSLGWGYEQYF.

For the CDR3, the DNA is TGCGCCAGCAGCCCTTACGCGGAAGGATCTGGGGCCAACGTCCTGACTTTC. It encodes CASSPYAEGSGANVLTF. The J gene is TRBJ2-6, the V gene TRBV5-1; no clear D gene. Trimming took off 4 bases at V and 1 base at J, with 15 bases between the two ends. The CDR3 is 17 residues long. Germline V gives CDR1 SGHRS, CDR2 YFSETQ.

This chain joins TRBV27 and TRBJ1-5; TRBD1 is a possible D gene (6 bases). V lost 2 bases, J lost 7 bases, and 9 bases lay in between. Germline V lookup: CDR1 MNHEY, CDR2 SMNVEV (reference sequence). The CDR3 extends over 13 amino acids. The CDR3 DNA reads as TGTGCCAGCAGTTTACAGGGGTACCAGCCCCAGCATTTT. Protein sequence: CASSLQGYQPQHF.

The sample holds many counts of this clonotype. The chain employs TRBV29-1 and TRBJ2-1; D call uncertain. The V end lost 3 bases, the J end lost 0 bases, and 9 bases lay between the germline ends. CDR1 and CDR2 (germline): SQVTM, ANQGSEA. This CDR3 is 14 amino acids long. The CDR3 reads CSVEGPGSYNEQFF. The CDR3 DNA is TGCAGCGTTGAGGGCCCGGGCTCCTACAATGAGCAGTTCTTC.

The gene calls are TRBV12-3 or TRBV12-4 and TRBJ1-1, with D tentatively TRBD1 (5 bases). This CDR3 has 16 residues. V was cut by 6 bases and J by 7 bases, with 24 bases left in between. The CDR3 reads CASRLKTLRGFGEAFF. The CDR3 nucleotides are TGTGCCAGCAGACTTAAAACCCTAAGGGGTTTTGGTGAAGCTTTCTTT.

This clonotype was recorded a few times. This chain links TRBV12-3 or TRBV12-4 with TRBJ2-5; the match to TRBD1 covers 10 bases. The DNA matches TRBJ2-7 better at its end, which makes the J call doubtful. The CDR3 runs to 15 residues. The DNA for the CDR3 is TGTGCCAGCAGTGCTCCCGGGACAGGGGCCAGCGAGCAGTACTTC. This sequence encodes CASSAPGTGASEQYF.

This clonotype has a single count. The chain is built from TRBV29-1 and TRBJ1-2; a weak D match, TRBD1 (6 bases). The CDR3 totals 14 residues. Germline CDR1 SQVTM, CDR2 ANQGSEA. V was shortened by 2 bases and J by 8 bases, with 18 bases between the two germline ends. CDR3 loop: CSVETGPQREGYTF. CDR3 coding DNA: TGCAGCGTTGAAACAGGGCCCCAGCGGGAGGGCTACACCTTC.